The 6 T cell receptor beta chains presented below share a single source sample, sequenced in a study of HIV-infected children after antiretroviral therapy interruption. The treatment denotes: PENTA 11 planned treatment interruption arm or continuous ART arm. The TCR library was built from RNA with a 3' RACE protocol and unique molecular identifiers. MiXCR, run by TCRdb on the 3' RACE reads, gives a single entry per CDR3 protein. The sample carries around 15,000 distinct CDR3 sequences, 3% to 3.5% recorded once. The sequencing here drew on CD45RA+ CD4+ T cells from PBMCs, taken from a donor given antiretroviral therapy, either interrupted or continuous. Specified subset: naive CD4+ CD45RA+ CD45RO- T cells. The receptors originated from a child aged 2-17 years with HIV.

This clonotype was counted at least ten times. The rearrangement joins TRBV12-3 or TRBV12-4 to TRBJ1-6; D gene ambiguous. Trimming removed 4 bases from V and 10 bases from J, with 8 bases in between. The CDR3 has 12 residues. CDR3 coding DNA: TGTGCCAGCAGTTATCCTGGGTCACCCCTCCACTTT. Protein product: CASSYPGSPLHF.

A word on this clonotype: With a much larger clone just one base away, this may be a read error. The chain is built from TRBV29-1 and TRBJ1-2; possible D gene TRBD1, 6 bases. Between the trimmed V and J ends, which lost 2 bases and 0 bases, there was a span of 7 bases. This CDR3 is built from 13 residues. Germline values: CDR1 SQVTM, CDR2 ANQGSEA. CDR3 protein: CSVETGPNYGYTF. CDR3 DNA sequence: TGCAGCGTTGAAACAGGGCCTAACTATGGCTACACCTTC.

By sample share, this clonotype is medium-sized. The chain is built from TRBV15 and TRBJ2-3; no firm D call. The CDR3 is 15 amino acids. Trimming cost V 3 bases and J 4 bases, with 14 bases left between them. Germline V gives CDR1 LNHNV, CDR2 YYDKDF (reference sequence). The CDR3 loop reads CATSSQDKEADTQYF. The CDR3 region has the DNA TGTGCCACCAGCAGTCAAGACAAAGAGGCAGATACGCAGTATTTT.

This clonotype occurred many times. The genes are TRBV29-1 and TRBJ2-1; D gene ambiguous. The V gene's germline CDR1 is SQVTM and CDR2 ANQGSEA. The CDR3 is 14 amino acids. V lost 3 bases and J lost 4, with 13 bases in between. CDR3 loop: CSVDTLTRYNEQFF. The CDR3 DNA follows: TGCAGCGTTGACACGCTAACCCGATACAATGAGCAGTTCTTC.

This clonotype was counted between two and nine times. This sequence joins TRBV9 and TRBJ2-3, with 7 nucleotides matching TRBD2. The CDR3 is made up of 15 amino acids. The J segment lost 1 base and the V segment lost 3 bases, leaving 5 bases of the junction unmatched. The germline CDR1 and CDR2 sequences are SGDLS and YYNGEE. The CDR3 nucleotides read TGTGCCAGCAGCGCTCGGGCGGGGGGCACAGATACGCAGTATTTT. Translation: CASSARAGGTDTQYF.

In its sample, this clonotype was seen many times. The chain has TRBV6-1 and TRBJ2-3; weak D call: TRBD2 (7 bases). CDR1 and CDR2 (germline): MNHNS, SASEGT. Trimming took off 4 bases at V and 1 base at J, with 21 bases between the two ends. The length of the CDR3 is 18 residues. The CDR3 DNA follows: TGTGCCAGCAGTGGCCTAACCTCTACCGGGGGGCGCACAGATACGCAGTATTTT. Translation gives CASSGLTSTGGRTDTQYF.